Following are 19 T cell receptor beta chains from one sample sequenced in a study of blood T cells in healthy people across ages. Using a J-beta primer mix together with a sample-barcoded 5' primer, a second PCR was run for roughly 6 to 12 cycles. TCRdb processed the 5' RACE reads anew with MiXCR; each CDR3 protein has one entry. Of over a million distinct CDR3 sequences in the sample, approximately 59% were seen once. Sequencing input: blood. The origin of the receptors is a man between 18 and 29 years old in good health.

This clonotype turned up a few times. This sequence joins TRBV6-1 and TRBJ1-2; tentative D call: TRBD1 (5 bases). CDR3 length: 14 residues. V gave up 3 bases and J gave up 5 bases, with 13 bases separating them. The V gene's germline CDR1 is MNHNS and CDR2 SASEGT. CDR3 amino acids: CASSDDYRQYGYTF. The CDR3 bases are TGTGCCAGCAGTGATGACTACAGGCAGTATGGCTACACCTTC.

The chain uses TRBV7-9 and TRBJ2-1; no clear D. Germline loops: CDR1 SEHNR, CDR2 FQNEAQ (reference sequence). The CDR3 is made up of 13 amino acids. V was cut by 5 bases and J by 8 bases, with 13 bases left in between. The CDR3 DNA reads TGTGCCAGCAGCGTAAATCCCGGGTATGAGCAGTTCTTC. Amino acid sequence: CASSVNPGYEQFF.

The gene calls are TRBV10-1 and TRBJ2-7, with 7 bases that match TRBD2. The V segment lost 4 bases and the J segment 6 bases; nucleotides outside the gene matches: 12. The germline V gene has CDR1 WNHNN and CDR2 SYGVQD (reference sequence). This CDR3 comprises 15 residues. CDR3 DNA sequence: TGCGCCAGCAGTGCGGGAGGCGGGAGTCACTTCGAGCAGTACTTC. As protein: CASSAGGGSHFEQYF.

The rearrangement uses TRBV2 and TRBJ2-1, with D tentatively TRBD2 (6 bases). The V end was cut by 5 bases, the J end by 12 bases, with 23 bases between. Germline CDR1 and CDR2: SNHLY and FYNNEI. This CDR3 has 15 amino acids. CDR3 protein: CASSPAGLTRVGQFF. CDR3 bases: TGTGCCAGCAGTCCCGCGGGGCTGACCAGGGTGGGGCAGTTCTTC.

CDR3 in DNA: TGTGCCAGCAGCCAACCGCCCGGGGCGGAGGGGGCGAGGAACACTGAAGCTTTCTTT. Translating gives CASSQPPGAEGARNTEAFF. The chain combines TRBV4-2 with TRBJ1-1; 7 nucleotides agree with TRBD1. The germline CDR1 and CDR2 sequences are LGHNA and YNFKEQ. There are 19 residues in the CDR3. V lost 2 bases, J lost 1 base, and 16 bases stayed unmatched.

This chain connects TRBV27 to TRBJ2-5; D is uncertain. Trimming pared 0 bases from V and 4 bases from J, leaving 9 bases between. The CDR3 spans 14 residues. CDR1 MNHEY and CDR2 SMNVEV come from the germline V gene (reference sequence). The CDR3 is CASSLSASSETQYF. DNA for the CDR3: TGTGCCAGCAGTTTATCGGCGTCGTCAGAGACCCAGTACTTC.

This clonotype was seen at least ten times. This chain links TRBV12-3 or TRBV12-4 with TRBJ2-5, with D possibly being TRBD2 (6 bases). V shed 2 bases and J shed 4 bases, with 11 bases lying between them. This CDR3 region has 14 residues. The CDR3 nucleotides are TGTGCCAGCAGTTTACGGCGGGGTGGAGAGACCCAGTACTTC. This sequence encodes CASSLRRGGETQYF.

Points on this clonotype: One end of the junction does not line up with germline, which may come from a read error. V usage is TRBV10-3 and J usage is TRBJ1-2; D gene unclear. CDR3 length equals 13 residues. Germline-derived CDR1 and CDR2 are ENHRY and SYGVKD. The CDR3 here is CATSEGGDYGYTF. Written as DNA, the CDR3 is TGTGCCACCAGTGAAGGAGGTGACTATGGCTACACCTTC.

The gene calls are TRBV4-1 and TRBJ2-1; 11 bases are a match to TRBD1. V gave up 9 bases and J gave up 7 bases; unmatched junction bases: 5. The CDR3 contains 13 residues. From germline, CDR1 is MGHRA and CDR2 YSYEKL. The CDR3 region is CASTGTGGNEQFF. In nucleotides, the CDR3 is TGCGCCAGTACCGGGACAGGGGGTAATGAGCAGTTCTTC.

The chain employs TRBV5-6 and TRBJ2-7; D perhaps matches TRBD2 (5 bases). Per germline, CDR1 SGHDT and CDR2 YYEEEE. The CDR3 runs 16 residues. The V and J ends lost 3 bases and 3 bases respectively, with 19 bases between them. DNA of the CDR3: TGTGCCAGCAGCTCCCTAAGGCAAGCGGCCCACTACGAGCAGTACTTC. Translating gives CASSSLRQAAHYEQYF.

This clonotype was observed once. The J gene is TRBJ1-1, the V gene TRBV30; no clear D gene. V was shortened by 0 bases and J by 3 bases, with 8 bases between the two germline ends. The CDR3 runs to 13 residues. Germline assignment: CDR1 GTSNPN and CDR2 SVGIG (reference sequence). The CDR3 region is CAWSVGPDTEAFF. The CDR3, as DNA: TGTGCCTGGAGTGTAGGTCCAGACACTGAAGCTTTCTTT. The whole variable domain, filled in from reference TRBV30 and TRBJ1-1, reads SQTIHQWPATLVQPVGSPLSLECTVEGTSNPNLYWYRQAAGRGLQLLFYSVGIGQISSEVPQNLSASRPQDRQFILSSKKLLLSDSGFYLCAWSVGPDTEAFFGQGTRLTVV.

This clonotype was seen only once. V gene TRBV28 combines with J gene TRBJ2-7; no firm D call. This CDR3 comprises 14 residues. Trimming removed 11 bases from V and 3 bases from J, with 20 bases in between. From germline, CDR1 is MDHEN and CDR2 SYDVKM. DNA for the CDR3: TGTGCCGCCTCTCCTCTGGGCGGAGACTACGAGCAGTACTTC. This gives the protein CAASPLGGDYEQYF.

This chain connects TRBV27 to TRBJ1-5; TRBD1 might be the D (5 bases). V gave up 4 bases and J gave up 11 bases, with 27 bases separating them. The CDR3 sequence is 17 residues long. CDR1 MNHEY and CDR2 SMNVEV come from the germline V gene (reference sequence). For the CDR3, the DNA is TGTGCCAGCAGTTCGACGACCGGGGCCAGCCCTGGGAGGACCCAGCATTTT. Translated, it gives CASSSTTGASPGRTQHF.

The chain combines TRBV25-1 with TRBJ1-4; D perhaps matches TRBD1 (5 bases). The CDR3 runs 13 residues. Germline-derived CDR1 and CDR2 are MGHDK and SYGVNS. V was cut by 6 bases and J by 4 bases, with 9 bases left in between. The chain's CDR3 is CASSGHLNEKLFF. In DNA, the CDR3 is TGTGCCAGCAGCGGACACCTTAATGAAAAACTGTTTTTT.

This clonotype was counted a few times. This chain joins TRBV3-1 and TRBJ2-7, with D unclear. CDR1 and CDR2 from the germline V gene are LGHDT and YNNKEL (reference sequence). V was shortened by 0 bases and J by 2 bases, with 11 bases between the two germline ends. This CDR3 region has 15 residues. CDR3: CASSQDMWNPYEQYF. CDR3 nucleotides: TGTGCCAGCAGCCAAGATATGTGGAACCCCTACGAGCAGTACTTC.

This sequence joins TRBV9 and TRBJ2-6, with D possibly called TRBD1 or TRBD2 (6 bases each). The CDR3 runs to 21 residues. The germline gives CDR1 SGDLS, CDR2 YYNGEE. The germline V and J ends were trimmed by 3 bases and 0 bases, with 25 bases remaining between them. In DNA form, the CDR3 reads TGTGCCAGCAGCGCTACCCCCGGAGGGACCCAGGGGCCCTCTGGGGCCAACGTCCTGACTTTC. This encodes CASSATPGGTQGPSGANVLTF.

The chain couples TRBV4-2 to TRBJ2-7, with D maybe TRBD1 (7 bases). The length of the CDR3 is 14 residues. The V end was cut by 2 bases, the J end by 4 bases, with 12 bases between. Germline loops: CDR1 LGHNA, CDR2 YNFKEQ. The CDR3 sequence: CASSQTGAGYEQYF. CDR3 DNA sequence: TGTGCCAGCAGCCAAACAGGGGCGGGATACGAGCAGTACTTC.

The chain recombines TRBV7-8 with TRBJ2-7, with 9 bases lining up with TRBD1. J was trimmed by 3 bases and V by 5 bases; bases with no gene match: 8. Germline CDR1 and CDR2: SGHVS and FQNEAQ. The CDR3 runs to 15 residues. This CDR3 reads CASSPMGQGGYEQYF. As DNA, the CDR3 is TGTGCCAGCAGCCCAATGGGACAGGGAGGCTACGAGCAGTACTTC.

The rearrangement uses TRBV20-1 and TRBJ2-5, with D perhaps TRBD2 (5 bases). V was clipped by 3 bases and J by 11 bases, with 19 bases between them. The CDR3 length is 13 residues. Germline V gives CDR1 DFQATT, CDR2 SNEGSKA (reference sequence). CDR3: CSASRARRTEQYF. The CDR3 DNA follows: TGCAGTGCTAGTAGGGCTAGGAGGACTGAGCAGTACTTC.